This TCR beta chain originates from a study of cytomegalovirus exposure and HLA in healthy donors (dated by TCRdb to 2015 to 2018). At the level of the whole study: The roughly 700 repertoires of the first cohort and the roughly 110 validation repertoires were produced on the same platform, according to a later analysis. The study aimed to test whether signatures of past pathogen exposure could be identified by cataloging public T cell receptors. Besides the first cohort of approximately 710 subjects, a separate validation cohort made up of over 95 different subjects was used. High-throughput TCR immunosequencing, statistical association of individual TCRs with disease status, and machine learning were combined to predict cytomegalovirus infection status.

Concerning this clone itself: What antigen it recognizes has not been identified. One base away there is no much larger clone; base qualities are not given.

To prepare the library, the immunoSEQ multiplex PCR assay was applied. As for the original processing: To diagnose cytomegalovirus status from the catalog of TCR beta chain sequences, a statistical classification framework was built. The immuneACCESS repertoire file appears here via TCRdb, limited to in-frame rearrangements. These files lack a portion of the clones; in checked studies, under half of the deficit traces to unresolved V genes, and the cause of the others is not known. The V and J calls and clone size are taken from that table; D and trimming were inferred from the DNA. The sample includes over 200,000 clones, with roughly 87% observed a single time. In total, the top ten clones hold about 2% of the sample. Study-wide conclusions, independent of this receptor: Three of the identified cytomegalovirus-associated TCR beta chains were confirmed in vitro to be specific for cytomegalovirus antigens. In both the original and validation cohorts, the classifier was reported to diagnose cytomegalovirus status with high specificity and sensitivity. All 120 or so repertoires were used to score co-occurrence in the validation cohort in a later analysis, because that analysis had no HLA typing for the cohort. Subsequent analysis determined that TCRs grouped into clusters in the first cohort also showed a tendency toward co-occurrence across the 120 or so validation repertoires, and approximately 94% of cluster scores exceeded 0. It was suggested by the authors that the approach could potentially be generalized to other disease states and immunological phenotypes. Across donors, most TCR sequences were observed very rarely, whereas some public TCRs were present in many individuals. In the study, about 150 TCR beta chains were listed as associated with cytomegalovirus.

The CDR3 measures 16 amino acids from cysteine to phenylalanine. The only DNA kept is the CDR3, 48 bases in frame from the first base. The germline V gene specifies WSHSY as CDR1 and SAAADI as CDR2. V is clipped by 0 bases and J by 0 bases, and the sequence between their germline boundaries is 9 bases long. The donors were included in the validation cohort of 130 or so subjects, a group kept apart from the roughly 680-subject first cohort. What was sequenced was PBMCs. The rearranged segments are TRBV10-2 and TRBJ1-5; no D gene is confidently identified. The receptor's source is a woman aged 18-30 years in good health and CMV-seropositive. CDR3 sequence: CASSESNNYSNQPQHF. The bases are TGCGCCAGCAGTGAGTCGAATAACTATAGCAATCAGCCCCAGCATTTT.